This TCR beta chain was found in a study of blood T cell repertoires in COVID-19 (TCRdb year 2020). Some background on the complete study: Samples covering the acute and convalescent phases of COVID-19 were provided by collaborators in the United States, Italy and Spain. The material from the prospective study consisted of cDNA or gDNA derived from T cells, B-cell-depleted T cells, or PBMCs. Deeply sampled blood TCRbeta repertoires from subjects exposed to, actively infected with, or recovered from COVID-19 were included in the dataset. The repertoires were made available in a free public database intended to serve as a resource for research on the immune response to SARS-CoV-2. The samples were drawn from the first 160 participants of the ongoing ImmuneRACE study and from 950 to 1,500 subjects provided by 6 global collaborators. Nearly every sample came with metadata listing a de-identified subject ID, COVID-19 status, age in years and sex. Where available, HLA class I and class II types were taken from metadata supplied by the sample provider and were not determined by assay-based typing.

Paper-wide results and their limitations: How much clinical and demographic metadata was included differed by source and by participant, and the metadata was provided uncurated.

Whole blood was collected in K2EDTA tubes by collaborating institutions according to the institutions' own protocols. For TCRbeta analysis, collaborators shipped samples in one of three forms: frozen whole blood, isolated PBMCs, or DNA extracted from either of those sample types. The germline V gene encodes CDR1 MDHEN and CDR2 SYDVKM. Its CDR3 holds 18 amino acids, cysteine through phenylalanine. CDR3 DNA is the only sequence kept; it has 54 bases, read in frame from the first base. From V the trimming removes 8 bases and from J it removes 3 bases, while the gene matches leave 17 bases of the junction unaccounted for. The immunoSEQ Assay, a bias-controlled multiplex PCR, was used to amplify TCRbeta CDR3 regions from genomic DNA. In the original analysis: Within the assay, amplification of reference gene primers was used to estimate how many nucleated cells each sample contained. To quantify the absolute abundance of each unique TCRbeta CDR3 rearrangement, sequence reads were collapsed and filtered. For each sample, productive Simpson clonality was calculated by taking the square root of Simpson's diversity index across productive rearrangements. TCRdb mirrors the immuneACCESS table, restricted to in-frame sequences. Some clones are absent from its copies; in checked studies, under half trace to an unresolved V gene, and the reason for the others is unknown. D and trimming were read from the DNA, whereas the V and J calls and clone size are those reported in that table. The sample data list about 400,000 clones, and 70% to 90% of these were observed just once. The top ten clonotypes cover around 3% of the sample.

This clone has a single count. Its binding antigen is unknown. The sample holds no much larger clone one base away, and base qualities are not on file. The source of this sequence is a human donor in a cohort sampled during active COVID-19. The sequence joins TRBV28 to TRBJ2-1; 9 central nucleotides agree with TRBD2. Source material: peripheral blood. The CDR3 region: CASSLGREGKSYYNEQFF. The DNA reads as follows: TGTGCCAGCTCACTCGGGCGGGAGGGTAAATCATACTACAATGAGCAGTTCTTC.